The 6 T cell receptor beta chains below all came from one sample that was sequenced in a study of tissue T cells after allogeneic stem cell transplantation. Data came from immunoSEQ multiplex PCR; TCRdb stores just in-frame clones and leaves some out. The sample comprises just over 20,000 clones, approximately 69% of which are singletons, and 0.41% rests with the top ten. Sequencing was carried out using blood. All receptors derive from a female BALB/c mouse in good health. Strain haplotype (MHC): H2-d.

Note on this clone: Germline and genes here are mouse. The read ends 1 residue early relative to the CDR3; the germline J gene fills the gap. The rearrangement joins TRBV31 to TRBJ1-1; D not resolved. Germline CDR1 GKSSPN, CDR2 SITVG. Trimming removed 5 bases at V and 1 base at J, with 8 bases between. The CDR3 spans 12 residues. The CDR3 DNA, read in part, is TGTGCCTGGTCCTCAGGAAACACAGAAGTCTTC. It translates to CAWSSGNTEVF. The full CDR3 protein reads CAWSSGNTEVFF.

In regard to this clone: Germline and genes here are mouse. Sequencing ends 1 residue short of the CDR3 end; the germline J gene provides the rest. The chain carries TRBV5 and TRBJ2-3; a possible D gene is TRBD1 (7 bases). Germline V lookup: CDR1 LGHNA, CDR2 YNLKQL (reference sequence). V shed 0 bases and J shed 0 bases, with 13 bases lying between them. The CDR3 totals 17 residues. CDR3 bases read: TGTGCCAGCAGCCAAGATGGGGCAGGGGGGAGTGCAGAAACGCTGTAT. This sequence encodes CASSQDGAGGSAETLY. The CDR3 as a whole reads CASSQDGAGGSAETLYF.

Remarks on this clone: The gene names given are mouse names. The part of the CDR3 DNA that was read is TGTGCCAGCAGCCAAGTTCCGGGGGCAAACACCGGGCAGCTCTAC. It specifies CASSQVPGANTGQLY. The entire CDR3 is CASSQVPGANTGQLYF. V is TRBV5 and J is TRBJ2-2, with D perhaps TRBD1 or TRBD2 (5 bases each). The missing CDR3 end, 1 residue past where the read stops, is filled in from the germline J gene. Trimming cost V 1 base and J 0 bases, with 9 bases left between them. The CDR3 is 16 amino acids. CDR1 is LGHNA and CDR2 is YNLKQL in the germline V gene (reference sequence).

On this clone itself: Germline and genes here are mouse. The read gets to within 1 residue of the CDR3 end, and the germline J gene fills in the rest. J is TRBJ2-7 and V is TRBV17; D is tentatively TRBD1 or TRBD2 (5 bases each). Deletions cut 4 bases from V and 7 bases from J, with 11 bases between. Germline V gene lookup returns CDR1 MNHDT and CDR2 YYDKIL. This CDR3 comprises 12 residues. Partial CDR3 DNA: TGTGCTAGCAGTATCCCTCGGGGGGAACAGTAC. Protein: CASSIPRGEQY. The whole CDR3 sequence reads CASSIPRGEQYF.

Remarks on this clone: The genes are named according to mouse. The observed sequence ends 1 residue before the CDR3 terminus, with the missing tail filled in from the germline J gene. The chain couples TRBV31 to TRBJ2-1; weak D call: TRBD1 (6 bases). This CDR3 has 13 residues. Germline V CDR1 and CDR2: GKSSPN, SITVG. The V end was cut by 5 bases, the J end by 0 bases, with 8 bases between. This chain's CDR3 is CAWGTTNYAEQFF. Partial CDR3 DNA: TGTGCCTGGGGGACAACTAACTATGCTGAGCAGTTC.

Comments on this clone: The gene names here belong to mouse. Sequencing ends 1 residue short of the CDR3 end; the germline J gene provides the rest. The chain recombines TRBV5 with TRBJ2-1; 9 bases are shared with TRBD1. The germline gives CDR1 LGHNA, CDR2 YNLKQL (reference sequence). The J segment lost 7 bases and the V segment lost 6 bases, leaving 4 bases of the junction unmatched. The CDR3 length is 13 residues. The CDR3 region is CASRGQGEAEQFF. CDR3 DNA (partial): TGTGCCAGCAGGGGACAGGGAGAGGCTGAGCAGTTC.